These 4 T cell receptor beta chains originate from one sample sequenced in a study of cytotoxic CD8 clonotypes in ibrutinib-treated CLL. Method: immunoSEQ multiplex PCR; TCRdb's copy keeps in-frame clones and lacks some. Found here are under 150,000 clones, more than 70% of them singletons; the top ten hold 6% to 9.5%. The input for sequencing was PBMCs, taken after 36 months of ibrutinib treatment. The origin of the receptors is a human donor with chronic lymphocytic leukemia.

The chain employs TRBV5-1 and TRBJ2-3; 8 nucleotides agree with TRBD1. The J segment lost 5 bases and the V segment lost 0 bases, leaving 8 bases of the junction unmatched. Germline-derived CDR1 and CDR2 are SGHRS and YFSETQ. The CDR3 covers 16 residues. CDR3 amino acids: CASSLAGGQVGDTQYF. CDR3 sequence (DNA): TGCGCCAGCAGCTTGGCCGGGGGACAGGTAGGAGATACGCAGTATTTT.

J is TRBJ1-2 and V is TRBV4-1; 7 nucleotides match TRBD1. The CDR3 extends over 16 amino acids. CDR1 and CDR2 from the germline V gene are MGHRA and YSYEKL. The ends lost 2 bases at V and 4 bases at J; junction bases unmatched: 10. Here the CDR3 DNA reads TGCGCCAGCAGCCAATCGCCAGGACAGGCTATCTATGGCTACACCTTC. This codes for CASSQSPGQAIYGYTF.

This clone was found once. This sequence joins TRBV28 and TRBJ2-7; tentative D call: TRBD2 (6 bases). This CDR3 contains 13 residues. Germline loops: CDR1 MDHEN, CDR2 SYDVKM. Trimming took 5 bases from V and 1 from J, leaving 9 bases between them. CDR3 residues: CASSIGGSYEQYF. The DNA of the CDR3 is TGTGCCAGCAGTATTGGGGGGTCCTACGAGCAGTACTTC.

The CDR3 here is CATSINSHQPQHF. DNA of the CDR3: TGTGCCACCAGCATAAACTCCCATCAGCCCCAGCATTTT. The rearrangement joins TRBV15 to TRBJ1-5; D gene uncertain. V gave up 4 bases and J gave up 5 bases, with 9 bases separating them. Germline assignment: CDR1 LNHNV and CDR2 YYDKDF (reference sequence). The CDR3 contains 13 residues.